This TCR beta chain was recorded in a study of glioma-infiltrating T cells. Study results and caveats: Tissue and blood shared very few CDR3 sequences. Tissue-blood divergence was below expectation in non-neoplastic patients, above in gliomas.

CDR3 length: 15 amino acids. Germline CDR1 reads MDHEN; CDR2 reads SYDVKM. Germline trimming cut 2 bases from V and 4 bases from J; bases unmatched to any gene: 6. Note on this clonotype: As yet, its antigen is unknown. A much larger clone is a single base away; this may be a read error.

The iRepertoire nested amplicon-rescue multiplex PCR amplified TCR alpha and beta CDR3s from RNA. TCRdb re-derived calls from the multiplex PCR reads in MiXCR, one entry per CDR3 protein. The sample has around 170,000 distinct CDR3 sequences, around 45% seen once; the top ten hold 4% to 6.5%. V gene TRBV28 combines with J gene TRBJ2-5; 8 bases map to TRBD1. The receptor was derived from a human donor with low-grade glioma or glioblastoma, undergoing nonglioma brain surgery, or in good health (not recorded which). Sequences were obtained from glioma tissue, nonneoplastic brain tissue, or PBMCs (not recorded which). The CDR3 nucleotides read TGTGCCAGCAGTTTAATAGGACAGGGCTTAGAGACCCAGTACTTC. This gives the protein CASSLIGQGLETQYF.